The 17 T cell receptor beta chains in this list originate from one sample, sequenced in a study of T cells after posttransplantation cyclophosphamide. A marrow graft followed busulfan-fludarabine conditioning, with cyclophosphamide on days +3 and +4. Only in-frame clones appear in the TCRdb table, and some are missing; sequencing was by immunoSEQ multiplex PCR. The table includes 30,000 to 45,000 clones, around 80% detected once. The sequences come from CD4+ T cells sorted from blood, collected around 2,000 days after a stem cell transplant with posttransplant cyclophosphamide. The receptor source for this set is a female patient between 35 and 55 years old who received an allogeneic stem cell transplant from a related donor, was CMV-positive, and had no GVHD. The graft donor may have contributed some T cells.

The CDR3 nucleotides read TGTGCCAGCAGCTCGGAGCCCCGTAGCACTGAAGCTTTCTTT. Protein sequence: CASSSEPRSTEAFF. The chain is built from TRBV11-2 and TRBJ1-1, with D unresolved. Trimming cost V 4 bases and J 4 bases, with 13 bases left between them. Germline CDR1 reads SGHAT; CDR2 reads FQNNGV. The CDR3 extends over 14 amino acids.

CDR3 nucleotides: TGCGCCAGCAGCTGGGGACAGGGGGCTACCGGAAACACCATATATTTT. It specifies CASSWGQGATGNTIYF. V usage is TRBV5-1 and J usage is TRBJ1-3; 12 nucleotides align to TRBD1. The germline V gene has CDR1 SGHRS and CDR2 YFSETQ. This CDR3 has 16 residues. Germline trimming cut 3 bases from V and 4 bases from J; bases unmatched to any gene: 5.

The count of this clone is one. The gene calls are TRBV2 and TRBJ2-1; perhaps TRBD1 as D (5 bases). The length of the CDR3 is 13 residues. Germline-derived CDR1 and CDR2 are SNHLY and FYNNEI. V lost 5 bases and J 6 bases, leaving 11 bases between the germline ends. In nucleotides, the CDR3 is TGTGCCAGCAGTTTAGGGGTGACCAATGAGCAGTTCTTC. It specifies CASSLGVTNEQFF. Together with reference TRBV2 and TRBJ2-1, the CDR3 gives the full variable domain: EPEVTQTPSHQVTQMGQEVILRCVPISNHLYFYWYRQILGQKVEFLVSFYNNEISEKSEIFDDQFSVERPDGSNFTLKIRSTKLEDSAMYFCASSLGVTNEQFFGPGTRLTVL.

The CDR3 sequence is CASSGAGYGEQFF. In DNA, the CDR3 is TGTGCCAGCAGTGGGGCGGGGTACGGTGAGCAGTTCTTC. This chain joins TRBV25-1 and TRBJ2-1; tentative D call: TRBD2 (6 bases). The CDR3 is made up of 13 amino acids. Germline CDR1 reads MGHDK; CDR2 reads SYGVNS. V was cut by 4 bases and J by 9 bases, with 13 bases left in between.

V and J are TRBV5-1 and TRBJ2-1; TRBD2 aligns across 13 bases. V was clipped by 0 bases and J by 7 bases; unmatched bases: 1. CDR1 is SGHRS, CDR2 YFSETQ, per germline. The CDR3 spans 15 residues. CDR3 sequence: CASSLGLAGGNEQFF. CDR3 DNA sequence: TGCGCCAGCAGCTTGGGACTAGCGGGGGGTAATGAGCAGTTCTTC.

This clone turned up a few times. V is TRBV28 and J is TRBJ1-6; no firm D call. The CDR3 length is 14 residues. CDR1 is MDHEN and CDR2 is SYDVKM in the germline V gene. Trimming removed 4 bases from V and 4 bases from J, with 8 bases in between. Here the CDR3 reads CASSSLGYNSPLHF. The CDR3 DNA sequence: TGTGCCAGCAGTTCGCTAGGATATAATTCACCCCTCCACTTT.

The rearrangement uses TRBV7-2 and TRBJ1-1; 10 bases are shared with TRBD1. J gave up 9 bases and V 5 bases, and 6 bases lay outside the gene matches. Germline CDR1 SGHTA, CDR2 FQGNSA. The CDR3 contains 13 residues. CDR3 in amino acids: CASSPRQGAQAFF. The CDR3 coding sequence is TGTGCCAGCAGCCCTAGACAGGGGGCGCAAGCTTTCTTT.

The chain joins TRBV7-9 to TRBJ2-3; 7 bases line up with TRBD1. V shed 1 base, J shed 4 bases, and the junction held 8 bases outside the gene matches. The CDR3 contains 16 residues. CDR1 is SEHNR, CDR2 FQNEAQ, per germline (reference sequence). This CDR3 reads CASSLGLQGIPDTQYF. The CDR3 nucleotides read TGTGCCAGCAGCTTAGGTTTACAGGGGATCCCAGATACGCAGTATTTT.

The V gene is TRBV7-8, the J gene TRBJ2-1; tentative D call: TRBD1 (6 bases). V lost 5 bases and J lost 5, with 16 bases in between. This CDR3 has 15 amino acids. Germline V gene sequence: CDR1 SGHVS, CDR2 FQNEAQ. DNA for the CDR3: TGTGCCAGCAGCCCTGGCGCAGGGGTCGACAATGAGCAGTTCTTC. This gives the protein CASSPGAGVDNEQFF.

The V and J genes are TRBV11-2 and TRBJ2-3, with 8 bases aligning to TRBD2. The CDR3 length is 15 residues. Germline loops: CDR1 SGHAT, CDR2 FQNNGV. The V gene end was trimmed by 3 bases and the J gene end by 2 bases; junction bases not matched to a gene: 4. The CDR3 region is CASSFTSGFTDTQYF. CDR3 nucleotide sequence: TGTGCCAGCAGCTTTACTAGCGGATTCACAGATACGCAGTATTTT.

In nucleotides, the CDR3 is TGCGCCAGCAGCCAAGAAGGGCAGGGAATGGTGTCGGTTGTTCAGCCCCAGCATTTT. Encoded protein: CASSQEGQGMVSVVQPQHF. This chain joins TRBV4-1 and TRBJ1-5; tentative D call: TRBD1 (5 bases). Germline V gene data show CDR1 as MGHRA and CDR2 as YSYEKL. The CDR3 runs to 19 residues. V dropped 0 bases and J dropped 6 bases, with 24 bases sitting between them.

The chain combines TRBV6-1 with TRBJ2-3, with 7 bases identical to TRBD2. CDR1 is MNHNS and CDR2 is SASEGT in the germline V gene. V was pared by 9 bases and J by 1 base, with 7 bases of the junction left unmatched. The CDR3 totals 14 residues. The CDR3 DNA is TGTGCCAGTTCGCTTGGGGGGGGCACAGATACGCAGTATTTT. Encoded protein: CASSLGGGTDTQYF.

This chain joins TRBV7-9 and TRBJ2-7; tentatively, D is TRBD1 (6 bases). This CDR3 comprises 15 residues. Trimming shortened V by 6 bases and J by 1 base, and 16 bases separated the two germline ends. Germline CDR1 and CDR2: SEHNR and FQNEAQ (reference sequence). CDR3 in DNA: TGTGCCAGCAGTTCGTCCGGGACACCATCCTACGAGCAGTACTTC. This sequence encodes CASSSSGTPSYEQYF.

The chain links TRBV12-5 to TRBJ2-2; 16 positions match TRBD2. The CDR3 runs 18 residues. Germline CDR1 and CDR2: LGHNT and FRNRAP. The V and J ends lost 5 bases and 0 bases, in that order; junction bases with no gene match: 3. The CDR3 DNA follows: TGTGCTAGTGGTCCCGGGACTAGCGGGGGGGCGAACACCGGGGAGCTGTTTTTT. Translating it yields CASGPGTSGGANTGELFF.

In its sample, this clone was seen a few times. The genes are TRBV7-9 and TRBJ1-1, with D unresolved. V was pared by 0 bases and J by 1 base, with 6 bases between. This CDR3 contains 14 residues. CDR1 and CDR2 from the germline V gene are SEHNR and FQNEAQ (reference sequence). The CDR3 reads CASSLAGRNTEAFF. In DNA, the CDR3 is TGTGCCAGCAGCTTAGCGGGGAGGAACACTGAAGCTTTCTTT.

The chain has TRBV25-1 and TRBJ2-7, with D perhaps TRBD1 (5 bases). This CDR3 is built from 12 residues. Germline V gene data show CDR1 as MGHDK and CDR2 as SYGVNS. V was cut by 6 bases and J by 7 bases, with 13 bases left in between. The CDR3 here is CASSTQGGEQYF. The CDR3 nucleotides are TGTGCCAGCAGCACCCAGGGCGGAGAGCAGTACTTC.

This clone was seen a single time. V is TRBV13 and J is TRBJ2-7, with TRBD2 matching over 16 bases. Germline lookup yields CDR1 PRHDT and CDR2 FYEKMQ (reference sequence). This CDR3 is built from 19 residues. J lost 0 bases, V lost 5 bases, and 10 bases had no gene match. The DNA for the CDR3 is TGTGCCAGCAGCCCCCCGGGACTAGCGGGGGGGCCTCGCTCCTACGAGCAGTACTTC. Protein product: CASSPPGLAGGPRSYEQYF.